One TCR beta chain is described in this entry. Its antigen is as yet unknown. The data were obtained in a study of cytomegalovirus exposure and HLA in healthy donors. Study at large: The 120 or so validation repertoires were produced on the same platform as the 670 or so repertoires of the first cohort. This was reported in a later analysis.

The approximately 120-subject validation cohort, separate from the approximately 670-subject first cohort, included the donors. Study-wide findings and caveats: Listed as cytomegalovirus-associated were about 160 TCR beta chains.

Trimming removed 0 bases at V and 3 bases at J, with 11 bases between. The CDR3 is 16 amino acids. Per germline, CDR1 LGHNA and CDR2 YSLEER. Generated by immunoSEQ multiplex PCR, the TCRdb table keeps only in-frame clones and is missing some. The table lists some 130,000 clones, approximately 84% of them singletons. The sample comprised PBMCs. The V and J genes are TRBV4-3 and TRBJ2-2, with D possibly TRBD2 on 5 matching bases. This clonotype originated in a young man in good health and CMV-seropositive. CDR3 DNA: TGCGCCAGCAGCCAAGATACGGGATCGGACACCGGGGAGCTGTTTTTT. Protein: CASSQDTGSDTGELFF.